This T cell receptor (beta chain) originates from a study of beta chain features in type 1 diabetes. Findings of the study overall: Shorter TCRB CDR3s, moderately but significantly so, marked every one of the four CD4+ subsets in Type 1 diabetes patients.

cDNA synthesis used the whole RNA isolate, giving expressed TCRB sequences. Assay used: immunoSEQ multiplex PCR; TCRdb lists only in-frame clones, some missing. The sample yields a few hundred thousand clones, 25% to 35% seen once. CDR3 length: 19 amino acids. J lost 0 bases, V lost 4 bases, and 12 bases had no gene match. In regard to this clone: The antigen is unknown.

Sequencing was performed on central memory CD4+ T cells from blood. The TCR sequence derives from a young man in good health. This chain connects TRBV23-1 to TRBJ2-6; the match to TRBD1 covers 7 bases. TRBV23-1 is labeled an ORF, and its function is uncertain. In DNA, the CDR3 is TGCGCCAGCAGTCGCCCGTTGCAGGGGGTAAACTCTGGGGCCAACGTCCTGACTTTC. Encoded protein: CASSRPLQGVNSGANVLTF.